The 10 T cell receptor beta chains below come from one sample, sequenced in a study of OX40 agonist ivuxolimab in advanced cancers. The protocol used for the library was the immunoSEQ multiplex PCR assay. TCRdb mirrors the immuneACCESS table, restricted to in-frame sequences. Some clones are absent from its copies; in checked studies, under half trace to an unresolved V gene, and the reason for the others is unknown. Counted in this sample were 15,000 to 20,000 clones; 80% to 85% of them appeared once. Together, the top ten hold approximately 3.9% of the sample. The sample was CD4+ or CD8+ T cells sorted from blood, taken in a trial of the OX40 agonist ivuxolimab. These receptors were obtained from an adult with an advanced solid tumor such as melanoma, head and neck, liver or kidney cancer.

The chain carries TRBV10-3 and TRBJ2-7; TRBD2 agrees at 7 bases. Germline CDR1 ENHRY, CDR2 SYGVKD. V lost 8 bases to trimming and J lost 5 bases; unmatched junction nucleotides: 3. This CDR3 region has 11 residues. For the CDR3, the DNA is TGTGCCATCGGTCGGGGGGACGAGCAGTACTTC. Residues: CAIGRGDEQYF.

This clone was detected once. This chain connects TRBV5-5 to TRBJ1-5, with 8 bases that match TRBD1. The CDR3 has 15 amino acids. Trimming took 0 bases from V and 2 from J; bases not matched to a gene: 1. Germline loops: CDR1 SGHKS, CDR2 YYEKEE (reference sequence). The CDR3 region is CASSLGQGRNQPQHF. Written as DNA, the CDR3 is TGTGCCAGCAGCTTGGGACAGGGGCGCAATCAGCCCCAGCATTTT.

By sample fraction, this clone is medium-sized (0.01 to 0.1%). The CDR3 loop reads CAVGTPSVGNTIYF. The CDR3 nucleotides read TGTGCCGTTGGGACGCCGTCAGTTGGAAACACCATATATTTT. The chain uses TRBV10-3 and TRBJ1-3, with D perhaps TRBD1 (5 bases). Trimming removed 11 bases from V and 3 bases from J, with 17 bases in between. This CDR3 contains 14 residues. Germline V gene lookup returns CDR1 ENHRY and CDR2 SYGVKD.

The CDR3 region has the DNA TGTGCCAGCAGCTTGTCAGGTCTAGATACGCAGTATTTT. This gives the protein CASSLSGLDTQYF. V gene TRBV7-2 combines with J gene TRBJ2-3; D is uncertain. Trimming took 3 bases from V and 5 from J, leaving 9 bases between them. The germline V gene has CDR1 SGHTA and CDR2 FQGNSA. The CDR3 contains 13 residues. Drawing the rest from reference TRBV7-2 and TRBJ2-3, the complete variable domain is GAGVSQSPSNKVTEKGKDVELRCDPISGHTALYWYRQSLGQGLEFLIYFQGNSAPDKSGLPSDRFSAERTGGSVSTLTIQRTQQEDSAVYLCASSLSGLDTQYFGPGTRLTVL.

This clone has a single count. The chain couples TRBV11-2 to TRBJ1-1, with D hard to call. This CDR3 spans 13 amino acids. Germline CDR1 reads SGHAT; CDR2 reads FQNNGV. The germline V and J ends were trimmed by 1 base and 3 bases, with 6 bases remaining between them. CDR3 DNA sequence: TGTGCCAGCAGCTTAGCTGGGGACACTGAAGCTTTCTTT. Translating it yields CASSLAGDTEAFF.

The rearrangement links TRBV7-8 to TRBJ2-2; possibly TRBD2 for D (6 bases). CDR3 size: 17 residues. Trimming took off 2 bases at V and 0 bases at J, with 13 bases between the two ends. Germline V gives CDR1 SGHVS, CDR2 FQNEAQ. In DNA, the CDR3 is TGTGCCAGCAGCTTAAGGGGAGGACGTTCGAACACCGGGGAGCTGTTTTTT. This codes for CASSLRGGRSNTGELFF.

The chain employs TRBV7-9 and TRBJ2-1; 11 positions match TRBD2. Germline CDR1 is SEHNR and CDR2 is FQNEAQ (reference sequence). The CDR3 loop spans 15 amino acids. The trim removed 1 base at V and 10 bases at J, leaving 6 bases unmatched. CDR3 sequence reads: CASSLGTSGREEQFF. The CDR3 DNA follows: TGTGCCAGCAGCTTAGGGACTAGCGGGCGTGAGGAGCAGTTCTTC.

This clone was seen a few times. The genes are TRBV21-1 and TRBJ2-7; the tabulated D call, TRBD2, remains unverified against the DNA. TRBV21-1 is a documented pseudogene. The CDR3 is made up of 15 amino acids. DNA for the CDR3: TGTGCCAGCAGCAAAACCCGGTGGGGGGGAAACGAGCAGTACTTC. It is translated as CASSKTRWGGNEQYF.

CDR3 in amino acids: CASLRTSGNSDTGELFF. Here the CDR3 DNA reads TGTGCCAGCCTCAGGACTAGCGGGAACTCGGACACCGGGGAGCTGTTTTTT. The chain uses TRBV7-2 and TRBJ2-2; the match to TRBD2 covers 12 bases. V was clipped by 8 bases and J by 3 bases; unmatched bases: 10. Germline-derived CDR1 and CDR2 are SGHTA and FQGNSA. The CDR3 is 17 residues long.

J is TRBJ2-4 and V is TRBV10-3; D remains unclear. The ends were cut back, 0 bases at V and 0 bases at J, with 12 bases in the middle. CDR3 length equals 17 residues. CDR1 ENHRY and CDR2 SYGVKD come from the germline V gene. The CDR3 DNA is TGTGCCATCAGTGAGTCAAGTAGTAGTTTAGCCAAAAACATTCAGTACTTC. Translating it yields CAISESSSSLAKNIQYF.